This T cell receptor beta chain was retrieved from a study of graft-versus-host responses after intestinal transplantation (dated by TCRdb to 2020 to 2023). Notes on the research overall: Multivisceral, liver-intestinal, or isolated intestinal transplants were received by the recipients. Bulk TCR-beta CDR3 sequencing was used to track graft-versus-host and host-versus-graft alloreactive T cell clones in the graft, circulation and bone marrow after intestinal transplantation. The cohort enrolled about two dozen intestinal transplant recipients, one of whom was a retransplant, and 3 patients without pretransplant specimens were excluded. Rather than being sequenced by the commercial service, samples from a few later patients were sequenced in-house on an Illumina MiSeq and processed with MiXCR. Donor T cell macrochimerism was defined as a peak of at least 4% donor T cells among recipient peripheral blood mononuclear cells. Alloreactive clones were identified by sequencing pre-transplant mixed lymphocyte reaction products and comparing them with unstimulated pre-transplant donor and recipient T cells. All recipients received anti-thymocyte globulin induction followed by maintenance tacrolimus and steroids for approximately 3 years. Findings and caveats that apply to the study as a whole: Conclusions were limited by the relatively low number and heterogeneity of intestinal transplant patients. In patients with donor T cell macrochimerism, the allografts had high GvH to HvG T cell clonal ratios. GvH clones were found in recipient bone marrow, and some of the GvH clones appeared earlier in ileal mucosa or blood, which is consistent with an intestinal mucosal origin. Early after transplant, peak levels of circulating GvH clones were found to be associated with declines in HvG clones.

Comments on this clone: Its antigen is currently not known. No quality values exist for individual bases; no much larger clone is one base distant.

Libraries were built with the immunoSEQ multiplex PCR assay. High-throughput TCR-beta CDR3 sequencing of genomic DNA from most patients was performed by Adaptive Biotechnologies. Regarding the original processing steps: TCR sequencing data for approximately 19 patients were retrieved from Adaptive's ImmunoSEQ software; three other patients were processed with MiXCR and VDJtools. CDR3 nucleotide sequences shared between donor and recipient were removed because the origin of such sequences could not be assigned. To count as alloreactive, a clone needed at least 2-fold expansion over unstimulated cells and a minimum CFSE-low frequency of 0.002% (template counts) or 0.001% (read counts). Clones detected in sequenced pre-transplant spleen, lymph node, or MLR CFSE-low populations of the donor or recipient were defined as mappable. Cumulative frequency of alloreactive clones was calculated as a percentage of all sequences weighted by copy number. The table was pulled from immuneACCESS by TCRdb, which kept in-frame rearrangements only. Such tables lose some clones; where checked, under half of the loss comes from unresolved V genes, and the rest has no known cause. For V, J and clone size, that table is used; D and trimming come from the DNA. The sample yields about 19,000 clones; around 90% were counted once. More than 1.5% of the sample lies in the top ten.

In the first month after transplant, blood samples were collected up to 4 times, and after that at least monthly when available. The sequenced sample was PBMCs, obtained about 350 days after transplant. The source is a human patient who received an intestinal transplant, so some T cells may come from the graft donor.

CDR3 reads: CASEGEGDTEAFF. In nucleotide form, the sequence is TGTGCCAGCGAAGGGGAGGGGGACACTGAAGCTTTCTTT. Recombination joined TRBV6-6 with TRBJ1-1; matching of 6 bases hints at TRBD1 as the D gene. The germline V gene (reference sequence) specifies MNHNY as CDR1 and SVGAGI as CDR2. V drops 8 bases and J drops 3 bases, leaving 13 bases in between. The cysteine opens and the phenylalanine closes a CDR3 of 13 amino acids. CDR3 DNA only is kept here, 39 bases in frame from base 1.